The 20 T cell receptor beta chains below all came from one sample that was sequenced in a study of CD8 T cells in Susac syndrome. When the RNA was reverse transcribed, random hexamers were used with an input of roughly 0.45 to 1 ug. TCRdb independently ran MiXCR on the immunoSEQ multiplex PCR reads; one entry per CDR3 protein. The sample lists under 85,000 distinct CDR3 sequences; about 94% were seen once. The sequenced sample consisted of CD8+ T cells from PBMCs. The receptor source for this set is a human donor with multiple sclerosis.

CDR3 nucleotides: TGTGCCAGCAGCTCCGGGACAGGGTCGGATGGCTACACCTTC. Its translation: CASSSGTGSDGYTF. The V gene is TRBV6-5, the J gene TRBJ1-2; 9 positions match TRBD1. The CDR3 has 14 residues. CDR1 and CDR2 from the germline V gene are MNHEY and SVGAGI. V gave up 6 bases and J gave up 6 bases; unmatched junction bases: 8.

The chain has TRBV6-6 and TRBJ1-2, with 9 nucleotides matching TRBD1. The CDR3 has 11 residues. J lost 13 bases, V lost 6 bases, and 6 bases had no gene match. CDR1 and CDR2 (germline): MNHNY, SVGAGI (reference sequence). CDR3 in amino acids: CASSYGDRATF. As DNA, the CDR3 is TGTGCCAGCAGCTACGGGGACAGGGCCACCTTC.

The genes are TRBV5-1 and TRBJ2-7; D possibly matches TRBD1 or TRBD2 (6 bases each). Germline V gene lookup returns CDR1 SGHRS and CDR2 YFSETQ. Trimming took off 3 bases at V and 11 bases at J, with 12 bases between the two ends. This CDR3 region has 11 residues. The CDR3 sequence: CASSSSGAEYF. CDR3 DNA sequence: TGCGCCAGCAGCTCCTCGGGGGCGGAGTACTTC.

The V gene is TRBV7-9, the J gene TRBJ1-1; the D gene is possibly TRBD1 (6 bases). This CDR3 comprises 15 residues. The germline CDR1 and CDR2 sequences are SEHNR and FQNEAQ (reference sequence). V lost 5 bases, J lost 4 bases, and 17 bases lay in between. The CDR3: CASSPGVGAGTEAFF. The CDR3 bases are TGTGCCAGCAGCCCCGGGGTGGGGGCTGGCACTGAAGCTTTCTTT.

V gene TRBV28 combines with J gene TRBJ2-5, with D perhaps being TRBD1 or TRBD2 (5 bases each). Looked up from germline, CDR1 is MDHEN and CDR2 is SYDVKM. The CDR3 spans 14 residues. The V end was cut by 7 bases, the J end by 2 bases, with 14 bases between. In DNA, the CDR3 is TGTGCCAGCAACCAGGGAGACGGGCAAGAGACCCAGTACTTC. Amino acids: CASNQGDGQETQYF.

This chain uses TRBV3-1 with TRBJ2-1, with D possibly being TRBD1 or TRBD2 (5 bases each). This CDR3 spans 15 amino acids. Germline loops: CDR1 LGHDT, CDR2 YNNKEL (reference sequence). V was cut by 5 bases and J by 1 base, with 12 bases left in between. The CDR3 region is CASSSRDGSYNEQFF. CDR3 sequence (DNA): TGTGCCAGCAGCTCCCGGGACGGATCCTACAATGAGCAGTTCTTC.

The rearrangement uses TRBV15 and TRBJ2-1, with 10 bases matching TRBD2. This CDR3 is built from 17 residues. V dropped 1 base and J dropped 6; count of bases not matched to a gene: 9. The germline CDR1 and CDR2 sequences are LNHNV and YYDKDF (reference sequence). The CDR3 is CATSRVSSGGETNEQFF. In DNA, the CDR3 is TGTGCCACCAGCAGAGTGTCTAGCGGGGGAGAAACCAATGAGCAGTTCTTC.

The chain joins TRBV27 to TRBJ1-1; a possible D gene is TRBD1 (6 bases). Looked up from germline, CDR1 is MNHEY and CDR2 is SMNVEV (reference sequence). CDR3 length equals 15 residues. V lost 4 bases to trimming and J lost 1 base, with 13 bases between them. As DNA, the CDR3 is TGTGCCAGCAGTTGGGCAGGGGCAGGGAACACTGAAGCTTTCTTT. It encodes CASSWAGAGNTEAFF.

The V gene is TRBV5-1, the J gene TRBJ2-7; TRBD2 agrees at 10 bases. CDR1 and CDR2 from the germline V gene are SGHRS and YFSETQ. V dropped 4 bases and J dropped 3; count of bases not matched to a gene: 7. The CDR3 contains 15 residues. The CDR3 protein is CASSGTLAGVYEQYF. The CDR3 region has the DNA TGCGCCAGCAGCGGAACTCTAGCGGGGGTCTACGAGCAGTACTTC.

The chain joins TRBV7-9 to TRBJ1-5; no definite D call. Germline V gene lookup returns CDR1 SEHNR and CDR2 FQNEAQ (reference sequence). The CDR3 loop spans 13 amino acids. The V and J ends lost 3 bases and 7 bases respectively, with 10 bases between them. The CDR3 loop reads CASSFRVNQPQHF. The CDR3, as DNA: TGTGCCAGCAGCTTTCGGGTCAACCAGCCCCAGCATTTT.

The chain combines TRBV7-8 with TRBJ2-7; D gene ambiguous. The CDR3 is made up of 14 amino acids. The V end lost 1 base, the J end lost 2 bases, and 9 bases lay between the germline ends. CDR1 and CDR2 (germline): SGHVS, FQNEAQ. CDR3 region: CASSLVGRAYEQYF. The CDR3, as DNA: TGTGCCAGCAGCTTAGTGGGAAGGGCCTACGAGCAGTACTTC.

J is TRBJ1-5 and V is TRBV4-3; D perhaps matches TRBD1 (5 bases). The V gene lost 4 bases and the J gene lost 5 bases, with 15 bases spanning the gap. The CDR3 has 15 amino acids. Per germline, CDR1 LGHNA and CDR2 YSLEER. CDR3 coding DNA: TGCGCCAGCAGCCGACTACTGGACACCGATCAGCCCCAGCATTTT. Encoded protein: CASSRLLDTDQPQHF.

The J gene is TRBJ1-2, the V gene TRBV7-9; 10 bases align to TRBD1. The CDR3 has 16 amino acids. V lost 5 bases and J lost 4; bases outside the gene matches: 10. Germline assignment: CDR1 SEHNR and CDR2 FQNEAQ (reference sequence). DNA of the CDR3: TGTGCCAGCAGCCCGACAGGGGGCTCAAGTAGCTATGGCTACACCTTC. Residues: CASSPTGGSSSYGYTF. Full variable domain (remainder filled in from reference TRBV7-9 and TRBJ1-2): DTGVSQNPRHKITKRGQNVTFRCDPISEHNRLYWYRQTLGQGPEFLTYFQNEAQLEKSRLLSDRFSAERPKGSFSTLEIQRTEQGDSAMYLCASSPTGGSSSYGYTFGSGTRLTVV.

This clonotype was detected only once. This chain connects TRBV14 to TRBJ2-4; D remains ambiguous. The CDR3 loop spans 14 amino acids. Trimming pared 6 bases from V and 6 bases from J, leaving 15 bases between. CDR1 is SGHDN, CDR2 FVKESK, per germline. CDR3 in amino acids: CASSRRGGPNIQYF. The CDR3 nucleotides read TGTGCCAGCAGTCGAAGAGGTGGGCCAAACATTCAGTACTTC.

The rearrangement joins TRBV5-4 to TRBJ2-1, with 8 nucleotides matching TRBD2. V lost 4 bases, J lost 6 bases, and 3 bases stayed unmatched. The germline V gene encodes CDR1 SGHNT and CDR2 YYREEE (reference sequence). The CDR3 runs 13 residues. The CDR3 DNA reads as TGTGCCAGCAGCATTCGGGGGGGCAATGAGCAGTTCTTC. Translation gives CASSIRGGNEQFF.

The chain combines TRBV2 with TRBJ2-5; 7 bases line up with TRBD1. The germline gives CDR1 SNHLY, CDR2 FYNNEI. J was trimmed by 2 bases and V by 9 bases; bases with no gene match: 9. The CDR3 is made up of 14 amino acids. CDR3 loop: CASEGDRAQETQYF. As DNA, the CDR3 is TGTGCCAGTGAAGGGGACAGAGCTCAAGAGACCCAGTACTTC.

The chain is built from TRBV20-1 and TRBJ1-1; the D gene is possibly TRBD1 (5 bases). V dropped 0 bases and J dropped 4 bases, with 9 bases sitting between them. This CDR3 comprises 13 residues. Germline V gene data show CDR1 as DFQATT and CDR2 as SNEGSKA (reference sequence). CDR3 nucleotide sequence: TGCAGTGCTAGAGATTTGGGGGGCACTGAAGCTTTCTTT. It is translated as CSARDLGGTEAFF.

Here the CDR3 reads CASSMGDRSTYEQYF. CDR3 bases: TGTGCCAGTAGTATGGGTGACAGATCAACCTACGAGCAGTACTTC. The V gene is TRBV19, the J gene TRBJ2-7; the D gene is possibly TRBD1 (5 bases). Per the germline V gene, CDR1 is LNHDA and CDR2 is SQIVND (reference sequence). The ends were cut back, 3 bases at V and 2 bases at J, with 14 bases in the middle. This CDR3 comprises 15 residues.

The J gene is TRBJ2-7, the V gene TRBV29-1, with 12 bases matching TRBD2. The CDR3 has 13 amino acids. Germline assignment: CDR1 SQVTM and CDR2 ANQGSEA. DNA of the CDR3: TGCAGTGGACTAGCGGGATCTTCCTACGAGCAGTACTTC. Encoded protein: CSGLAGSSYEQYF.

This clonotype has just a few counts. This chain links TRBV13 with TRBJ2-1, with no clear D. CDR1 is PRHDT and CDR2 is FYEKMQ in the germline V gene (reference sequence). CDR3 length equals 12 residues. V lost 2 bases to trimming and J lost 6 bases, with 5 bases between them. The CDR3 bases are TGTGCCAGCAGCTTAAAGGGCAATGAGCAGTTCTTC. This encodes CASSLKGNEQFF.